This TCR beta chain was sequenced in a study of T cell responses to AZD1222 COVID-19 vaccine. Data came from immunoSEQ multiplex PCR; TCRdb stores just in-frame clones and leaves some out. The sample lists fewer than 150,000 clones, roughly 90% seen once, with approximately 4.5% in the top ten. The CDR3 loop spans 11 amino acids. Germline V gene data show CDR1 as DFQATT and CDR2 as SNEGSKA (reference sequence). V shed 5 bases and J shed 1 base, with 5 bases lying between them. The sequence derives from an adult in good health. The chain employs TRBV20-1 and TRBJ1-1; D call uncertain. Sample: peripheral blood, taken on day 0 of AZD1222 vaccination. DNA for the CDR3: TGCAGTGCTTGGGAGAACACTGAAGCTTTCTTT. It codes for CSAWENTEAFF.